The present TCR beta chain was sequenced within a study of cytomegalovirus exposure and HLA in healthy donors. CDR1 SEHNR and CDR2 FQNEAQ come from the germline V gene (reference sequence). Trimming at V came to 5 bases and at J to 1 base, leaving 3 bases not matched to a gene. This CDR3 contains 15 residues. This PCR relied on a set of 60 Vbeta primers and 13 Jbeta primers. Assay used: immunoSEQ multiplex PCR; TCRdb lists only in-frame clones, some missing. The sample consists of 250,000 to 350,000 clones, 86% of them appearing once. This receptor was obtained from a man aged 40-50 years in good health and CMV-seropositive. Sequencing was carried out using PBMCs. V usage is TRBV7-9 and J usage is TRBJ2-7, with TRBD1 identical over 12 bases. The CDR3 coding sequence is TGTGCCAGCAGCGAGGGACAGGGGGCTTCCTACGAGCAGTACTTC. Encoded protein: CASSEGQGASYEQYF.